This T cell receptor beta chain derives from a study of early T cells in non-severe SARS-CoV-2 infection. TCRdb reprocessed the 5' RACE reads with MiXCR, giving one entry per CDR3 protein. The repertoire holds some 67,000 distinct CDR3 sequences, with roughly an eighth as singletons. Per germline, CDR1 SGDLS and CDR2 YYNGEE. This CDR3 is 15 amino acids long. The ends lost 4 bases at V and 8 bases at J; junction bases unmatched: 12. Overall study results and limits: Missing private and CD4 specificities, VDJdb matching favored anti-spike CD8 responses.

This clonotype has a count of ten or more. Its specificity is not known. The sequenced material came from whole blood. The TCR originated in an adult who was a healthcare worker with PCR-confirmed SARS-CoV-2 infection or an uninfected control (not recorded which). V gene TRBV9 combines with J gene TRBJ1-2; the match to TRBD1 covers 9 bases. Written as DNA, the CDR3 is TGTGCCAGCAGCTCCCAGACAGGGGGGATTAGGGGCTACACCTTC. It specifies CASSSQTGGIRGYTF.